The following is a T cell receptor (beta chain) sequence with its context. The target antigen is unknown. These data originate in a study of CD4+ T cells in melanoma. Regarding the study as a whole: Neoantigen-specific CD4+ T cells in melanoma reportedly had diverse differentiation states.

Clones were read by immunoSEQ multiplex PCR, and TCRdb kept only the in-frame ones, dropping some. Counted here are roughly 60,000 clones, over 60% occurring once; the ten biggest clones make up roughly 4.4%. The CDR3 has 15 amino acids. Unmatched junction bases numbered 5, after V lost 5 bases and J lost 3 bases. Germline values: CDR1 SGHAT, CDR2 FQNNGV. This TCR came from a human donor with melanoma. The rearrangement links TRBV11-2 to TRBJ2-1, with 9 bases aligning to TRBD2. Source material: tumor tissue. For the CDR3, the DNA is TGTGCCAGCAGCCCCCAAGCGGGGGGCTACAATGAGCAGTTCTTC. Its translation is CASSPQAGGYNEQFF.